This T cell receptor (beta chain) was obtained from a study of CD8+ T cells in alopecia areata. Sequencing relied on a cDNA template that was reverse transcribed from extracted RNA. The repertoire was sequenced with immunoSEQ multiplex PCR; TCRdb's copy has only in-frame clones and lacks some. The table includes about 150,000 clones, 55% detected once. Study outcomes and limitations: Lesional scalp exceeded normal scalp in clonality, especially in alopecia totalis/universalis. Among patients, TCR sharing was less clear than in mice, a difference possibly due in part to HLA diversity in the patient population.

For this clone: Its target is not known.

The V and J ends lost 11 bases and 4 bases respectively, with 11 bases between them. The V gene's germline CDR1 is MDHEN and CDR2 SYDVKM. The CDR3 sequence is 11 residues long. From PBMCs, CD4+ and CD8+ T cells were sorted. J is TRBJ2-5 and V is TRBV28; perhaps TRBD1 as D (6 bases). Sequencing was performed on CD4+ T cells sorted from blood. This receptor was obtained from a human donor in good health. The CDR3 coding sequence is TGTGCCGCGAGGGGGTTAGAGACCCAGTACTTC. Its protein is CAARGLETQYF.